The present T cell receptor beta chain was sequenced within a study of blood T cell repertoires in COVID-19. The germline gives CDR1 SEHNR, CDR2 FQNEAQ (reference sequence). V lost 3 bases and J lost 1; bases outside the gene matches: 8. CDR3 length: 19 amino acids. Assay used: immunoSEQ multiplex PCR; TCRdb lists only in-frame clones, some missing. Among roughly 300,000 clones listed, approximately 90% were seen once. Sequencing was performed on peripheral blood. The chain employs TRBV7-9 and TRBJ2-2; 13 bases are shared with TRBD2. This TCR came from a woman in her 30s with COVID-19, enrolled during active disease. The CDR3 nucleotides are TGTGCCAGCAGCTTGTTTGGACTAGCGGGAGTTCTGAACACCGGGGAGCTGTTTTTT. This sequence encodes CASSLFGLAGVLNTGELFF.